These 8 T cell receptor beta chains originate from one sample sequenced in a study of T cell changes during pregnancy in multiple sclerosis. Produced via immunoSEQ multiplex PCR; TCRdb's table is partial and in-frame only. The table includes about 120,000 clones, 90% to 95% detected once. This material consisted of peripheral blood, taken before pregnancy. These receptor sequences come from a female donor with multiple sclerosis, enrolled in a pregnancy study.

This chain links TRBV30 with TRBJ2-5; 7 positions agree with TRBD1. Germline loops: CDR1 GTSNPN, CDR2 SVGIG (reference sequence). J was trimmed by 5 bases and V by 0 bases; bases with no gene match: 6. The CDR3 loop spans 14 amino acids. CDR3 amino acids: CAWSVRQGRETQYF. CDR3 nucleotides: TGTGCCTGGAGTGTACGACAGGGCAGGGAGACCCAGTACTTC.

V usage is TRBV7-2 and J usage is TRBJ1-3; D is uncertain. This CDR3 comprises 16 residues. CDR1 is SGHTA and CDR2 is FQGNSA in the germline V gene. Trimming removed 1 base at V and 1 base at J, with 11 bases between. The CDR3 loop is CASSLVSRTSGNTIYF. CDR3 DNA sequence: TGTGCCAGCAGCTTAGTAAGCAGGACTTCTGGAAACACCATATATTTT.

V usage is TRBV5-6 and J usage is TRBJ2-7, with TRBD1 matching 10 bases. Germline V gene data show CDR1 as SGHDT and CDR2 as YYEEEE. CDR3 size: 15 residues. J was trimmed by 3 bases and V by 5 bases; bases with no gene match: 8. In DNA form, the CDR3 reads TGTGCCAGCAGTCCCGGGACAGGGGTGTACTACGAGCAGTACTTC. It is translated as CASSPGTGVYYEQYF.

This clone was observed once. The chain uses TRBV28 and TRBJ1-1, with D maybe TRBD1 (6 bases). The CDR3 is made up of 15 amino acids. Germline-derived CDR1 and CDR2 are MDHEN and SYDVKM. Trimming took off 6 bases at V and 3 bases at J, with 17 bases between the two ends. CDR3 region: CASSRFTGKDTEAFF. CDR3 DNA: TGTGCCAGCAGCCGGTTCACAGGGAAGGACACTGAAGCTTTCTTT.

The rearrangement uses TRBV5-1 and TRBJ1-5; D gene uncertain. The CDR3 is made up of 14 amino acids. V lost 4 bases and J lost 2, with 10 bases in between. Germline lookup yields CDR1 SGHRS and CDR2 YFSETQ. This chain's CDR3 is CASSLEGGNQPQHF. The CDR3 nucleotides read TGCGCCAGCAGCCTCGAGGGAGGCAATCAGCCCCAGCATTTT.

V and J are TRBV5-6 and TRBJ1-2; the D gene is possibly TRBD1 (6 bases). Trimming cost V 4 bases and J 5 bases, with 18 bases left between them. This CDR3 has 15 residues. Germline CDR1 and CDR2: SGHDT and YYEEEE. The CDR3 spells CASSLIGQNLYGYTF. In DNA form, the CDR3 reads TGTGCCAGCAGCCTCATCGGACAGAACCTTTATGGCTACACCTTC.

This rearrangement joins TRBV9 to TRBJ2-1; D not certain. CDR1 is SGDLS, CDR2 YYNGEE, per germline. CDR3 length: 13 amino acids. Trimming shortened V by 5 bases and J by 4 bases, and 10 bases separated the two germline ends. The CDR3 coding sequence is TGTGCCAGCAGTACGTACAGTTACAATGAGCAGTTCTTC. Translation gives CASSTYSYNEQFF.

The V and J genes are TRBV5-1 and TRBJ2-2; TRBD1 matches 7 bases. The V gene end was trimmed by 4 bases and the J gene end by 3 bases; junction bases not matched to a gene: 6. The CDR3 sequence is 15 residues long. Germline V gene lookup returns CDR1 SGHRS and CDR2 YFSETQ. CDR3 amino acids: CASSPTQGYTGELFF. The CDR3 DNA follows: TGCGCCAGCAGCCCGACACAGGGGTACACCGGGGAGCTGTTTTTT.